This passage covers 28 T cell receptor beta chains from one sample sequenced in a study of T cells in tumors after PD-1 blockade. Here immunoSEQ multiplex PCR was the method, and the copy in TCRdb shows in-frame clones only, minus some. This table has approximately 45,000 clones, approximately 79% appearing once. This sample comprised PBMCs, obtained before anti-PD-1 therapy. The receptors stem from a human donor with advanced basal cell or squamous cell carcinoma (not recorded which).

The chain couples TRBV27 to TRBJ1-4; the D is unclear. This CDR3 is built from 11 residues. V dropped 6 bases and J dropped 11 bases, with 10 bases sitting between them. CDR1 is MNHEY, CDR2 SMNVEV, per germline (reference sequence). The CDR3 nucleotides are TGTGCCAGCAGCCCGGGTGGGAAACTGTTTTTT. It encodes CASSPGGKLFF.

V is TRBV27 and J is TRBJ1-1; 8 nucleotides agree with TRBD1. The CDR3 consists of 15 residues. The V and J ends lost 6 bases and 7 bases, in that order; junction bases with no gene match: 13. Germline CDR1 is MNHEY and CDR2 is SMNVEV (reference sequence). CDR3 sequence: CASSGVGTGTGEAFF. In nucleotides, the CDR3 is TGTGCCAGCAGCGGGGTCGGGACAGGCACGGGTGAAGCTTTCTTT.

This clone was picked up one time. One junction end does not reproduce the germline sequence, and a read error may be involved. The chain has TRBV18 and TRBJ1-2; D is ambiguous. The length of the CDR3 is 15 residues. CDR1 KGHSH and CDR2 LQKENI come from the germline V gene. The CDR3 protein is CASSPLPRVEYGHTF. The CDR3 region has the DNA TGTGCCAGCTCACCACTCCCGAGGGTTGAATATGGCCACACCTTC.

This clone occurred a few times. The V gene is TRBV7-9, the J gene TRBJ2-3, with 7 bases identical to TRBD2. Germline CDR1 is SEHNR and CDR2 is FQNEAQ (reference sequence). V lost 5 bases to trimming and J lost 8 bases; unmatched junction nucleotides: 10. The CDR3 consists of 14 residues. The CDR3 here is CASSTLARWRTQYF. In DNA form, the CDR3 reads TGTGCCAGCAGCACACTAGCGAGGTGGCGTACGCAGTATTTT.

The chain links TRBV18 to TRBJ1-2; 10 nucleotides align to TRBD1. Germline loops: CDR1 KGHSH, CDR2 LQKENI. V lost 7 bases and J lost 8; bases outside the gene matches: 13. The CDR3 totals 15 residues. The CDR3 DNA reads as TGTGCCAGCTTTTCGACAGGGGGCTCAGCGGGAGGCTACACCTTC. Its protein is CASFSTGGSAGGYTF. The entire variable domain, with the rest obtained from reference TRBV18 and TRBJ1-2, is as follows: NAGVMQNPRHLVRRRGQEARLRCSPMKGHSHVYWYRQLPEEGLKFMVYLQKENIIDESGMPKERFSAEFPKEGPSILRIQQVVRGDSAAYFCASFSTGGSAGGYTFGSGTRLTVV.

In this sample, this clone turned up many times. V and J are TRBV5-6 and TRBJ2-4; a weak D match, TRBD1 (5 bases). CDR1 SGHDT and CDR2 YYEEEE come from the germline V gene. The V end lost 4 bases, the J end lost 4 bases, and 12 bases lay between the germline ends. The CDR3 totals 14 residues. CDR3 bases: TGTGCCAGCAGCCTTAGACAGTTTAAAAACATTCAGTACTTC. Residues: CASSLRQFKNIQYF.

This chain joins TRBV12-3 or TRBV12-4 and TRBJ1-1, with D hard to call. This CDR3 is 11 amino acids long. V lost 3 bases to trimming and J lost 4 bases, with 3 bases between them. This chain's CDR3 is CASSFGTEAFF. Written as DNA, the CDR3 is TGTGCCAGCAGTTTCGGCACTGAAGCTTTCTTT.

The chain is built from TRBV11-1 and TRBJ2-5; tentatively, D is TRBD2 (6 bases). The germline V and J ends were trimmed by 0 bases and 4 bases, with 6 bases remaining between them. The CDR3 totals 13 residues. The V gene's germline CDR1 is SGHAT and CDR2 FQDESV (reference sequence). CDR3 DNA: TGTGCCAGCAGCTTAGCCGGGGGAGAGACCCAGTACTTC. The encoded protein is CASSLAGGETQYF.

The chain has TRBV6-1 and TRBJ1-2; 8 positions match TRBD1. In germline, CDR1 is MNHNS, CDR2 SASEGT. CDR3 size: 15 residues. The J segment lost 2 bases and the V segment lost 4 bases, leaving 6 bases of the junction unmatched. CDR3 bases: TGTGCCAGCAGTGGAATTGACAGGGGAAACTATGGCTACACCTTC. It specifies CASSGIDRGNYGYTF.

This clone was counted between two and nine times. The chain's CDR3 is CASSFGGRDYEQYF. The CDR3 nucleotides are TGTGCCAGCAGCTTTGGGGGTCGGGACTACGAGCAGTACTTC. The chain joins TRBV5-6 to TRBJ2-7; D may correspond to TRBD1 or TRBD2 (5 bases each). Trimming shortened V by 2 bases and J by 3 bases, and 12 bases separated the two germline ends. The CDR3 has 14 residues. The germline CDR1 and CDR2 sequences are SGHDT and YYEEEE.

The V gene is TRBV12-5, the J gene TRBJ2-1, with unresolved D. Trimming removed 6 bases from V and 9 bases from J, with 12 bases in between. The CDR3 has 12 residues. The germline V gene has CDR1 LGHNT and CDR2 FRNRAP. CDR3 loop: CASGLMGTEQFF. In DNA form, the CDR3 reads TGTGCTAGTGGCCTAATGGGTACTGAGCAGTTCTTC.

The chain uses TRBV6-1 and TRBJ1-3; D is undetermined. Germline lookup yields CDR1 MNHNS and CDR2 SASEGT. Trimming took off 1 base at V and 8 bases at J, with 12 bases between the two ends. CDR3 length: 14 residues. CDR3 in DNA: TGTGCCAGCAGTGAAGGTCTGAACGGGGACACCATATATTTT. Its translation is CASSEGLNGDTIYF.

V usage is TRBV20-1 and J usage is TRBJ2-2, with D perhaps being TRBD1 or TRBD2 (5 bases each). The CDR3 is 11 amino acids. Germline CDR1 and CDR2: DFQATT and SNEGSKA (reference sequence). Trimming pared 5 bases from V and 8 bases from J, leaving 9 bases between. The CDR3: CSAPWGGELFF. CDR3 coding DNA: TGCAGTGCTCCCTGGGGGGGGGAGCTGTTTTTT.

This chain links TRBV19 with TRBJ1-6; D gene unclear. The CDR3 has 14 residues. Between the trimmed V and J ends, which lost 3 bases and 9 bases, there was a span of 12 bases. Germline V gene sequence: CDR1 LNHDA, CDR2 SQIVND (reference sequence). The CDR3 is CASSIQPGGSPLHF. The CDR3 nucleotides read TGTGCCAGTAGTATCCAACCAGGTGGTTCACCCCTCCACTTT.

The genes are TRBV5-6 and TRBJ2-7; TRBD2 agrees at 9 bases. With V trimmed by 2 bases and J by 4 bases, 4 bases remained unmatched. The CDR3 is 14 amino acids. Germline CDR1 reads SGHDT; CDR2 reads YYEEEE. The CDR3 sequence: CASSLGTSRYEQYF. DNA for the CDR3: TGTGCCAGCAGCTTAGGGACTAGCAGATACGAGCAGTACTTC. The full variable domain, in which reference TRBV5-6 and TRBJ2-7 provide the parts outside the CDR3, is DAGVTQSPTHLIKTRGQQVTLRCSPKSGHDTVSWYQQALGQGPQFIFQYYEEEERQRGNFPDRFSGHQFPNYSSELNVNALLLGDSALYLCASSLGTSRYEQYFGPGTRLTVT.

This chain connects TRBV2 to TRBJ1-2, with D perhaps matching TRBD1 (5 bases). With 4 bases removed from V and 5 bases from J, the gap between germline ends came to 11 bases. Germline V gene sequence: CDR1 SNHLY, CDR2 FYNNEI. The CDR3 contains 13 residues. In DNA, the CDR3 is TGTGCCAGCAGTGGGGGCAGTGGATATGGCTACACCTTC. It specifies CASSGGSGYGYTF.

This clone was seen only a few times. The chain carries TRBV7-8 and TRBJ1-5; D gene unclear. V was pared by 4 bases and J by 2 bases, with 6 bases between. Germline V lookup: CDR1 SGHVS, CDR2 FQNEAQ. The CDR3 has 13 amino acids. CDR3 residues: CASSSDRNQPQHF. CDR3 bases: TGTGCCAGCAGCTCGGACCGCAATCAGCCCCAGCATTTT. The variable domain in full, with the rest retrieved from reference TRBV7-8 and TRBJ1-5, is GAGVSQSPRYKVAKRGQDVALRCDPISGHVSLFWYQQALGQGPEFLTYFQNEAQLDKSGLPSDRFFAERPEGSVSTLKIQRTQQEDSAVYLCASSSDRNQPQHFGDGTRLSIL.

V gene TRBV9 combines with J gene TRBJ2-3; D gene uncertain. V was cut by 0 bases and J by 2 bases, with 10 bases left in between. The CDR3 totals 15 residues. The germline V gene encodes CDR1 SGDLS and CDR2 YYNGEE. The CDR3 DNA follows: TGTGCCAGCAGCGTAGGGGCAGTAAACACAGATACGCAGTATTTT. It codes for CASSVGAVNTDTQYF. Full variable domain (rest looked up from reference TRBV9 and TRBJ2-3): DSGVTQTPKHLITATGQRVTLRCSPRSGDLSVYWYQQSLDQGLQFLIQYYNGEERAKGNILERFSAQQFPDLHSELNLSSLELGDSALYFCASSVGAVNTDTQYFGPGTRLTVL.

V gene TRBV25-1 combines with J gene TRBJ1-2; D is unclear. The V end lost 5 bases, the J end lost 7 bases, and 8 bases lay between the germline ends. CDR1 and CDR2 (germline): MGHDK, SYGVNS. This CDR3 is 11 amino acids long. CDR3 coding DNA: TGTGCCAGCAGTTCCACGGTTGGCTACACCTTC. It codes for CASSSTVGYTF.

V gene TRBV3-1 (or the pseudogene TRBV3-2) combines with J gene TRBJ2-7; 9 bases are a match to TRBD2. This CDR3 spans 16 amino acids. Germline-derived CDR1 and CDR2 are LGHDT and YNNKEL (reference sequence). V lost 3 bases to trimming and J lost 7 bases; unmatched junction nucleotides: 13. Here the CDR3 reads CASSQIASGITSEQYF. In nucleotides, the CDR3 is TGTGCCAGCAGCCAGATTGCTAGCGGGATTACGTCTGAGCAGTACTTC.

The rearrangement uses TRBV24-1 and TRBJ1-4; perhaps TRBD1 as D (5 bases). The CDR3 is 13 residues long. Trimming removed 12 bases from V and 0 bases from J, with 10 bases in between. CDR1 is KGHDR, CDR2 SFDVKD, per germline. CDR3 nucleotide sequence: TGTGCCTCCCAGGGAGCAACTAATGAAAAACTGTTTTTT. This gives the protein CASQGATNEKLFF.

This clone appeared once. This chain joins TRBV5-1 and TRBJ2-2; 7 nucleotides match TRBD1. The CDR3 totals 14 residues. Per the germline V gene, CDR1 is SGHRS and CDR2 is YFSETQ. J lost 4 bases, V lost 5 bases, and 5 bases had no gene match. The CDR3 is CASRQGQPTGELFF. CDR3 in DNA: TGCGCCAGCAGACAGGGACAGCCCACCGGGGAGCTGTTTTTT.

The chain recombines TRBV27 with TRBJ2-1, with D unresolved. Germline CDR1 reads MNHEY; CDR2 reads SMNVEV (reference sequence). CDR3 size: 14 residues. Between the trimmed V and J ends, which lost 3 bases and 1 base, there was a span of 7 bases. The CDR3 loop reads CASSFVLSYNEQFF. Written as DNA, the CDR3 is TGTGCCAGCAGTTTTGTCCTATCCTACAATGAGCAGTTCTTC.

The chain is built from TRBV5-1 and TRBJ2-1; D is possibly TRBD1 (6 bases). This CDR3 has 17 residues. The ends were cut back, 2 bases at V and 5 bases at J, with 20 bases in the middle. The germline V gene encodes CDR1 SGHRS and CDR2 YFSETQ. In DNA, the CDR3 is TGCGCCAGCAGCTTTTGGGTTCTCGGGACAAGCGACAATGAGCAGTTCTTC. Residues: CASSFWVLGTSDNEQFF.

CDR3 DNA: TGCGCCAGCAGCTCGGGCGGGGGGGACCTTTCCTACAATGAGCAGTTCTTC. The encoded protein is CASSSGGGDLSYNEQFF. The rearrangement links TRBV5-1 to TRBJ2-1; 9 bases line up with TRBD2. CDR3 length equals 17 residues. CDR1 SGHRS and CDR2 YFSETQ come from the germline V gene. V lost 3 bases and J lost 1; bases outside the gene matches: 8.

The rearrangement uses TRBV5-4 and TRBJ2-1; 10 bases map to TRBD2. Germline lookup yields CDR1 SGHNT and CDR2 YYREEE (reference sequence). V trimming: 2 bases; J trimming: 5 bases; junction bases outside the gene matches: 4. The CDR3 sequence is 15 residues long. The CDR3 is CASSFSGRTDNEQFF. The CDR3 DNA reads TGTGCCAGCAGCTTTAGCGGGAGGACGGACAATGAGCAGTTCTTC.

The CDR3 DNA follows: TGTGCCAGCAGCCGGGGAGGACTAGCGGGAGACCGACAGTTCTTC. This gives the protein CASSRGGLAGDRQFF. V gene TRBV2 combines with J gene TRBJ2-1, with 13 bases that match TRBD2. The ends lost 6 bases at V and 13 bases at J; junction bases unmatched: 12. The length of the CDR3 is 15 residues. Germline-derived CDR1 and CDR2 are SNHLY and FYNNEI.

The CDR3 nucleotides read TGTGCCAGCAGTCCCGGACATACCTACGAGCAGTACTTC. Translating it yields CASSPGHTYEQYF. V is TRBV12-3 or TRBV12-4 and J is TRBJ2-7; D may be TRBD1 (5 bases). The CDR3 extends over 13 amino acids. Trimming shortened V by 5 bases and J by 2 bases, and 10 bases separated the two germline ends.